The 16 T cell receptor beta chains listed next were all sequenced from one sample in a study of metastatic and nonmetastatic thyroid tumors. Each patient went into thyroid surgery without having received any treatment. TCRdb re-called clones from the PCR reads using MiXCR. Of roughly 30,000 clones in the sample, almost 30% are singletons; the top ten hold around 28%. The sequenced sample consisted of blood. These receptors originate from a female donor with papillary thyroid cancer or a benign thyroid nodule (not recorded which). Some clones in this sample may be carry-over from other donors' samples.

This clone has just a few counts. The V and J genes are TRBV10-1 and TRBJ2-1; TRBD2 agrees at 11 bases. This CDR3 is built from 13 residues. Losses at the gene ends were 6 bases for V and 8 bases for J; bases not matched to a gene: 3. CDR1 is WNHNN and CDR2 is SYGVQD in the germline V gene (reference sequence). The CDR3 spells CASSFSGRDEQFF. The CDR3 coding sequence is TGCGCCAGCAGCTTTAGCGGGAGGGATGAGCAGTTCTTC.

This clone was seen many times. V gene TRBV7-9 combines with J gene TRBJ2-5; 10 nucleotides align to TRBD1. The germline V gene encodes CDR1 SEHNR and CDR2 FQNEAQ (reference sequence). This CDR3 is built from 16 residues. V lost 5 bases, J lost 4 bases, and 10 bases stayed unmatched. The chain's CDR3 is CASSRWTGGSGETQYF. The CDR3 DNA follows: TGTGCCAGCAGCAGATGGACAGGGGGGTCGGGAGAGACCCAGTACTTC.

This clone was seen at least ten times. The CDR3 sequence is CASSQGTYGELFF. The CDR3 nucleotides are TGTGCCAGCAGCCAGGGGACTTACGGGGAGCTGTTTTTT. This chain links TRBV11-3 with TRBJ2-2; either TRBD1 or TRBD2 may fit D (6 bases each). Looked up from germline, CDR1 is SGHNT and CDR2 is YENEEA. V was shortened by 5 bases and J by 7 bases, with 11 bases between the two germline ends. The CDR3 totals 13 residues. The complete variable domain, with remaining parts taken from reference TRBV11-3 and TRBJ2-2, reads EAGVVQSPRYKIIEKKQPVAFWCNPISGHNTLYWYLQNLGQGPELLIRYENEEAVDDSQLPKDRFSAERLKGVDSTLKIQPAELGDSAVYLCASSQGTYGELFFGEGSRLTVL.

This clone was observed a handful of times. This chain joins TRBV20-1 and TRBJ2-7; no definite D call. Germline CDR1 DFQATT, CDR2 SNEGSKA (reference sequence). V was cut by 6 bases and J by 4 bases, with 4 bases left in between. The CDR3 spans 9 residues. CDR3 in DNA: TGCAGTGCAGGTTACGAGCAGTACTTC. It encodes CSAGYEQYF.

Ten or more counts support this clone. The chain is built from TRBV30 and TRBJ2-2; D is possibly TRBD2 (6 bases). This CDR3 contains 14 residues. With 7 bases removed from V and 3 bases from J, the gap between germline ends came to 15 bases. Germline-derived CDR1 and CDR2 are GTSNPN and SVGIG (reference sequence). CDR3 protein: CAFATSPHTGELFF. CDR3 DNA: TGTGCCTTCGCGACTAGTCCTCACACCGGGGAGCTGTTTTTT.

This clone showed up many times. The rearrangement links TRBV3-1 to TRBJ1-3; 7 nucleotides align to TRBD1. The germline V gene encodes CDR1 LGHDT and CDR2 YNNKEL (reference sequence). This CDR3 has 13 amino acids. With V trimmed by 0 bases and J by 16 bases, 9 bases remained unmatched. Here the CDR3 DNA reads TGTGCCAGCAGCCAAGATCCCGTGACAGGGAAGTATTTT. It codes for CASSQDPVTGKYF.

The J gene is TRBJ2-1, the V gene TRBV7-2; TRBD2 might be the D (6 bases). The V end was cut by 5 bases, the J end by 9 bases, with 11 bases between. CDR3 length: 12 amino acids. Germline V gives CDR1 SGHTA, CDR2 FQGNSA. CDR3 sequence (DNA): TGTGCCAGCAGCCCCCTAGCGTTTGAGCAGTTCTTC. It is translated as CASSPLAFEQFF.

In nucleotides, the CDR3 is TGTGCCAGCAGTTACTGGGCCCGATCTGACAAGACAGGTCGTCCTGGAAACACCATATATTTT. Translating gives CASSYWARSDKTGRPGNTIYF. The chain couples TRBV6-2 or TRBV6-3 to TRBJ1-3; possible D gene TRBD1, 6 bases. With 1 base removed from V and 2 bases from J, the gap between germline ends came to 27 bases. This CDR3 has 21 amino acids. Looked up from germline, CDR1 is MNHEY and CDR2 is SVGEGT.

In nucleotides, the CDR3 is TGTGCCAGCAGCGAGTGGGCTGAGACTAGCGGGAGGGCCGAAGCCGGGGAGCTGTTTTTT. This translates into CASSEWAETSGRAEAGELFF. The chain uses TRBV7-2 and TRBJ2-2, with 14 bases that match TRBD2. This CDR3 is built from 20 residues. The ends lost 5 bases at V and 6 bases at J; junction bases unmatched: 17. CDR1 and CDR2 from the germline V gene are SGHTA and FQGNSA.

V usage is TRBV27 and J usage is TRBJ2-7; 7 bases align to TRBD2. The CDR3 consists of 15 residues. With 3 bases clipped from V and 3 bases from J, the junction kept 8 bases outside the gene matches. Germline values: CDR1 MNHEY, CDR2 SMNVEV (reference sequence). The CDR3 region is CASSLVASGDYEQYF. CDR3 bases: TGTGCCAGCAGTTTGGTGGCTAGCGGTGACTACGAGCAGTACTTC.

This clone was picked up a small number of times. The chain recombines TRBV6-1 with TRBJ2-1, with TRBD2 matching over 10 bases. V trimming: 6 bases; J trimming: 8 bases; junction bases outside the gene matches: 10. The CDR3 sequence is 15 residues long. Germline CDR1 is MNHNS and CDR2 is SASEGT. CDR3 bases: TGTGCCAGCAGCGGTGGACTAGCGGAGGGGTATGAGCAGTTCTTC. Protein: CASSGGLAEGYEQFF.

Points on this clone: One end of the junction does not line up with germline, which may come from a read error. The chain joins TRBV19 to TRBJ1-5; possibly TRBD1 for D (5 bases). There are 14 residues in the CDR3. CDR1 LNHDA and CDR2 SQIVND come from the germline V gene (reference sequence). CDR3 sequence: CVSRRQCGNQPQHF. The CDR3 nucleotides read TGTGTCAGTAGACGACAGTGCGGCAATCAGCCCCAGCATTTT.

The CDR3 sequence is CASSQDYGYQETQYF. The CDR3 DNA is TGCGCCAGCAGCCAAGATTACGGTTACCAAGAGACCCAGTACTTC. The chain recombines TRBV4-3 with TRBJ2-5; D uncertain. Trimming took off 0 bases at V and 0 bases at J, with 8 bases between the two ends. Germline lookup yields CDR1 LGHNA and CDR2 YSLEER. This CDR3 contains 15 residues.

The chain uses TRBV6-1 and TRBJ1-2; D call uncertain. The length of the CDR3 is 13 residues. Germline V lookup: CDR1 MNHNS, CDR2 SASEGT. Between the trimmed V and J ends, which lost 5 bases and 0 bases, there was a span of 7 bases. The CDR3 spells CASSSDPNYGYTF. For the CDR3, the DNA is TGTGCCAGCAGTTCCGACCCTAACTATGGCTACACCTTC.

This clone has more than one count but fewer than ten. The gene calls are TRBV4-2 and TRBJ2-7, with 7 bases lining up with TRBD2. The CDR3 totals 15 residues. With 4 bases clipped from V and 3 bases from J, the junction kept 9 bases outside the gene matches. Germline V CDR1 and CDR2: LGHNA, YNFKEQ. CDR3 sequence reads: CASSPGSGENYEQYF. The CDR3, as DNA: TGTGCCAGCAGCCCAGGGAGCGGGGAAAACTACGAGCAGTACTTC.

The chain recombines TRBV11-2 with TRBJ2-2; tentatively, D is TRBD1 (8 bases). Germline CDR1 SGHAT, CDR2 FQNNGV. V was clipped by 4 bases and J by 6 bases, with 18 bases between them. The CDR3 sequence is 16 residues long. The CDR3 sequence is CASSSGQGGVPGELFF. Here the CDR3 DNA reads TGTGCCAGCAGCTCTGGACAGGGAGGGGTGCCCGGGGAGCTGTTTTTT. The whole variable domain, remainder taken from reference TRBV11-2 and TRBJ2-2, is EAGVAQSPRYKIIEKRQSVAFWCNPISGHATLYWYQQILGQGPKLLIQFQNNGVVDDSQLPKDRFSAERLKGVDSTLKIQPAKLEDSAVYLCASSSGQGGVPGELFFGEGSRLTVL.